One and the same sample provided the 4 T cell receptor beta chains below, sequenced in a study of CD8+CD57+ T cells in acquired aplastic anemia. It was genomic DNA that served as the template for profiling TCR beta VDJ and CDR3. One entry per CDR3 protein, called by TCRdb with MiXCR from the reads. This table has roughly 420,000 distinct CDR3 sequences, around 72% appearing once. Input material: sorted CD4+, CD8+, or CD8+CD57+ T cells (not recorded which) from PBMCs. These receptors all stem from a human donor in good health, serving as a control.

Of note for this clonotype: A junction boundary mismatches the germline segment, possibly from a read error. The chain links TRBV7-8 to TRBJ2-7; weak D call: TRBD1 (5 bases). The CDR3 is 15 amino acids. Germline V gene sequence: CDR1 SGHVS, CDR2 FQNEAQ. CDR3 nucleotides: TGTGCCGGCAGCGCATCTACAGGAGTGGGCTACGAGCAGTACTTC. Protein product: CAGSASTGVGYEQYF.

The chain combines TRBV5-5 with TRBJ2-1, with D perhaps being TRBD1 or TRBD2 (5 bases each). Germline V gene sequence: CDR1 SGHKS, CDR2 YYEKEE (reference sequence). The CDR3 sequence is 16 residues long. Trimming cost V 4 bases and J 0 bases, with 14 bases left between them. The CDR3: CASSVGWGSSYNEQFF. CDR3 coding DNA: TGTGCCAGCAGCGTAGGATGGGGGAGCTCCTACAATGAGCAGTTCTTC.

The chain uses TRBV9 and TRBJ1-1; 9 bases line up with TRBD1. This CDR3 is 15 amino acids long. V lost 3 bases and J lost 12; bases outside the gene matches: 15. Germline V gene lookup returns CDR1 SGDLS and CDR2 YYNGEE. In DNA, the CDR3 is TGTGCCAGCAGCGGACAGGGGGTGGTGGATACGCAGTCTTTCTTT. This translates into CASSGQGVVDTQSFF.

V usage is TRBV2 and J usage is TRBJ2-1, with a possible D match to TRBD2 (6 bases). The assigned J gene may be wrong: the sequence end matches TRBJ2-7 better. Germline-derived CDR1 and CDR2 are SNHLY and FYNNEI. This CDR3 spans 16 amino acids. The CDR3 DNA reads as TGTGCCAGCAGTCGGGGAGGTCGACGGGGCACAGATACGCAGTACTTC. The encoded protein is CASSRGGRRGTDTQYF.